The entry that follows covers one T cell receptor beta chain sequence. Its antigen is not identified. Cells were stimulated with overlapping HIV-1 Gag 15-mer peptides. Memory cells lacking CD40L and CD69 with high CD45RO were sorted. V was cut by 5 bases and J by 9 bases, with 14 bases left in between. The CDR3 loop spans 14 amino acids. CDR1 and CDR2 from the germline V gene are SGHTA and FQGNSA. Sequencing used immunoSEQ version 4 in survey mode. Profiled with immunoSEQ multiplex PCR; TCRdb holds only in-frame clones, not every one. Seen here are about 40,000 clones, around 78% observed once, and the top ten hold 13% to 15%. This entry comes from a study of persistence of HIV-infected CD4 T cells. Study details: Suppressive ART had lasted a median of roughly eight years. Blood samples, up to roughly 180 mL, came from multiple time points, except a couple of leukapheresis donors sampled once.

General study findings and limits: TCRbeta richness was lower in CMV- and Gag-responding cells than in anti-CD3/anti-CD28-responding cells. Degenerate expanded CDR3beta sequences were enriched among CMV- and Gag-responding cells.

This chain uses TRBV7-2 with TRBJ1-6; D is possibly TRBD1 (6 bases). The source is an adult man with HIV who was CMV-seropositive. Sample: CD4+ T cells sorted from PBMCs after approximately 19-hour stimulation, taken from a patient who received antiretroviral therapy. Here the CDR3 reads CASSLGTPLSPLHF. For the CDR3, the DNA is TGTGCCAGCAGCCTTGGGACACCTCTTTCACCCCTCCACTTT.